The 8 T cell receptor beta chains below were found in one sample sequenced in a study of cytomegalovirus exposure and HLA in healthy donors. Primers included in the PCR were 60 Vbeta and 13 Jbeta primers. The table came from immunoSEQ multiplex PCR; TCRdb's copy has only in-frame clones and leaves some out. The table records 90,000 to 110,000 clones, around 76% of them present only once. The sequenced material came from PBMCs. Source of these receptors: a man in his forties in good health and CMV-seropositive.

The chain carries TRBV11-2 and TRBJ1-4; D might be TRBD1 (6 bases). In germline, CDR1 is SGHAT, CDR2 FQNNGV. V was pared by 5 bases and J by 5 bases, with 18 bases between. The CDR3 runs 16 residues. The CDR3 DNA is TGTGCCAGCAGCCCTCTAAAAGGCAGGGGAAATGAAAAACTGTTTTTT. Protein sequence: CASSPLKGRGNEKLFF. Based on the CDR3 plus reference TRBV11-2 and TRBJ1-4, the full variable domain is EAGVAQSPRYKIIEKRQSVAFWCNPISGHATLYWYQQILGQGPKLLIQFQNNGVVDDSQLPKDRFSAERLKGVDSTLKIQPAKLEDSAVYLCASSPLKGRGNEKLFFGSGTQLSVL.

The chain links TRBV6-6 to TRBJ2-4; a possible D gene is TRBD2 (6 bases). The V and J ends lost 5 bases and 2 bases respectively, with 13 bases between them. The CDR3 sequence is 15 residues long. Germline V gene sequence: CDR1 MNHNY, CDR2 SVGAGI (reference sequence). The CDR3 bases are TGTGCCAGCAGTAGCCCGGGGGTGTCCAAAAACATTCAGTACTTC. Encoded protein: CASSSPGVSKNIQYF.

The V call is TRBV13, the J call TRBJ2-5; possible D gene TRBD1, 5 bases. This CDR3 comprises 13 residues. Looked up from germline, CDR1 is PRHDT and CDR2 is FYEKMQ (reference sequence). Trimming removed 7 bases from V and 4 bases from J, with 13 bases in between. CDR3 nucleotides: TGTGCCAGCACCGTCCAGGGTGGAGAGACCCAGTACTTC. Protein: CASTVQGGETQYF. Full variable domain (rest looked up from reference TRBV13 and TRBJ2-5): AAGVIQSPRHLIKEKRETATLKCYPIPRHDTVYWYQQGPGQDPQFLISFYEKMQSDKGSIPDRFSAQQFSDYHSELNMSSLELGDSALYFCASTVQGGETQYFGPGTRLLVL.

The chain combines TRBV18 with TRBJ2-1; a possible D gene is TRBD1 (6 bases). The CDR3 has 13 residues. Germline CDR1 KGHSH, CDR2 LQKENI. Trimming shortened V by 3 bases and J by 9 bases, and 12 bases separated the two germline ends. CDR3 loop: CASSPGAWVEQFF. CDR3 nucleotide sequence: TGTGCCAGCTCACCGGGGGCTTGGGTTGAGCAGTTCTTC.

The chain combines TRBV18 with TRBJ2-1, with D possibly TRBD2 on 6 matching bases. CDR3 length equals 13 residues. The germline V and J ends were trimmed by 5 bases and 12 bases, with 17 bases remaining between them. The germline V gene has CDR1 KGHSH and CDR2 LQKENI. This CDR3 is CASSTSSSVMQFF. CDR3 nucleotide sequence: TGTGCCAGCTCAACGTCCTCTAGCGTAATGCAGTTCTTC. The full variable domain, rest sourced from reference TRBV18 and TRBJ2-1, is NAGVMQNPRHLVRRRGQEARLRCSPMKGHSHVYWYRQLPEEGLKFMVYLQKENIIDESGMPKERFSAEFPKEGPSILRIQQVVRGDSAAYFCASSTSSSVMQFFGPGTRLTVL.

The chain uses TRBV15 and TRBJ2-2, with a possible D match to TRBD2 (5 bases). Trimming pared 0 bases from V and 3 bases from J, leaving 17 bases between. Per the germline V gene, CDR1 is LNHNV and CDR2 is YYDKDF (reference sequence). The CDR3 spans 18 residues. Here the CDR3 reads CATSRDGSLSVDTGELFF. The CDR3 DNA sequence: TGTGCCACCAGCAGAGATGGGAGTTTGTCAGTAGACACCGGGGAGCTGTTTTTT. Full variable domain (missing parts from reference TRBV15 and TRBJ2-2): DAMVIQNPRYQVTQFGKPVTLSCSQTLNHNVMYWYQQKSSQAPKLLFHYYDKDFNNEADTPDNFQSRRPNTSFCFLDIRSPGLGDTAMYLCATSRDGSLSVDTGELFFGEGSRLTVL.

This clone was picked up a small number of times. This rearrangement joins TRBV4-1 to TRBJ2-3; 9 bases line up with TRBD2. This CDR3 contains 18 residues. V gave up 7 bases and J gave up 8 bases; unmatched junction bases: 22. Germline CDR1 and CDR2: MGHRA and YSYEKL. The CDR3 loop reads CASTEGPVGSGGSFTQYF. The CDR3 region has the DNA TGCGCCAGCACCGAGGGGCCCGTGGGGAGCGGGGGGTCATTTACGCAGTATTTT.

In this sample, this clone turned up once. The chain carries TRBV7-9 and TRBJ2-1; 9 bases map to TRBD2. The ends lost 10 bases at V and 5 bases at J; junction bases unmatched: 6. This CDR3 has 13 amino acids. In germline, CDR1 is SEHNR, CDR2 FQNEAQ (reference sequence). The CDR3 sequence: CATGLALHNEQFF. In DNA form, the CDR3 reads TGTGCCACCGGACTAGCGTTGCACAATGAGCAGTTCTTC.